The rows below give T cell receptor beta chains drawn from one sample of a study of identical twins. MiXCR was run by TCRdb on the 5' RACE reads, yielding one entry per CDR3 protein. The data contain around 490,000 distinct CDR3 sequences, roughly 15% of them seen just once; the ten biggest clones take up less than 0.5%. These same records also appear under a second study, on yellow fever vaccine responses in identical twins.

What was sequenced was CD4+ T cells sorted from blood. The receptors stem from a woman aged 18-30 years in good health. The conserved cysteine and the conserved F or W are not part of the CDR3 here. D genes are given only for firm matches.

TRBJ2-4,-,TRBV29-1,SVGILGAKNIQY
TRBJ2-7,TRBD1,TRBV12-3/TRBV12-4,ASSETGTGAYEQY
TRBJ1-1,-,TRBV6-6,ASSQQTNTEAF
TRBJ2-2,-,TRBV11-1,ASSEVGVRTLANTGELF
TRBJ2-2,-,TRBV3-1,ASSQDPASNTGELF
TRBJ2-7,TRBD2,TRBV25-1,ASSDWTSGSYEQY
TRBJ2-2,TRBD1,TRBV4-1,ASSQTGAGGELF
TRBJ1-2,-,TRBV20-1,SAPPVRGAGYT
TRBJ2-1,TRBD2,TRBV12-3/TRBV12-4,ASSLRGSVYNEQF
TRBJ1-1,-,TRBV5-1,ASSLEGRVTEAF
TRBJ2-7,-,TRBV12-3/TRBV12-4,ASSLGGITYEQY
TRBJ2-1,TRBD1,TRBV5-1,ASSPHRGTYNEQF
TRBJ2-1,TRBD2,TRBV12-3/TRBV12-4,ASTQAGGYNEQF
TRBJ1-5,-,TRBV7-2,ASSYRDSNQPQH
TRBJ2-3,TRBD1,TRBV20-1,SARDPGQGTDTQY
TRBJ2-7,TRBD2,TRBV2,ASSRAGGIGEQY
TRBJ2-5,TRBD1,TRBV29-1,SVSPPGQTETQY
TRBJ1-6,TRBD1,TRBV20-1,SAGQGNSPLH
TRBJ1-2,TRBD1,TRBV10-2,ASSEIDRGFVSGGYT
TRBJ1-5,-,TRBV24-1,ATSDRYEVNQPQH
TRBJ2-1,-,TRBV10-3,AISDGGPVVNEQF
TRBJ1-1,-,TRBV5-1,ASSFEDEAF
TRBJ1-1,-,TRBV7-8,ASSFAGGTEAF
TRBJ1-1,-,TRBV20-1,SASFGTLEAF
TRBJ1-1,-,TRBV4-1,ASSQRDFRVEGGEAF
TRBJ2-1,-,TRBV12-3/TRBV12-4,ASSPNRGGSYNEQF
TRBJ2-6,TRBD1,TRBV2,ASDRGRVPGANVLT
TRBJ2-1,-,TRBV7-3,ASSRGQSNYNEQF
TRBJ1-1,-,TRBV18,ASSPPNLRVNTEAF
TRBJ2-1,TRBD2,TRBV18,ASSPQGLAGGSANEQF
TRBJ2-7,TRBD1,TRBV12-3/TRBV12-4,ASNPTGGLSEQY